Sequencing of this TCR beta chain was carried out in a study of persistence of HIV-infected CD4 T cells. Across the study: Isolated cells were CMV- and HIV-1 Gag-responding CD4+ T cells.

This was the immunoSEQ version 4 assay in survey mode. Measured with immunoSEQ multiplex PCR; TCRdb has only the in-frame clones, and not every one. The table includes about 60,000 clones, less than 85% detected once. The CDR3 spans 12 residues. CDR1 and CDR2 (germline): SGHTA, FQGTGA. The germline V and J ends were trimmed by 5 bases and 4 bases, with 6 bases remaining between them. This clone was detected only a few times. The antigen is unknown. The stimulus was an HIV-1 Gag 15-mer peptide pool, 0.95 to 1 ug/peptide/mL. CD40L/CD69 double-negative CD45RO-high memory CD4+ T cells were collected. The TCR sequence derives from an adult man with HIV who was CMV-seropositive. V gene TRBV7-3 combines with J gene TRBJ1-3, with D uncertain. Sequenced material: CD4+ T cells sorted from PBMCs after roughly 18-hour stimulation, taken from a patient who received antiretroviral therapy. CDR3 residues: CASSPDGNTIYF. The CDR3 DNA follows: TGTGCCAGCAGCCCGGACGGAAACACCATATATTTT.